The present TCR beta chain was sequenced within a study of blood T cell repertoires in COVID-19. The germline gives CDR1 SEHNR, CDR2 FQNEAQ (reference sequence). Trimming pared 5 bases from V and 6 bases from J, leaving 14 bases between. The CDR3 contains 13 residues. Categorization into cohorts depended on clinical history that participants reported. Cohort 3 recovery required two negative PCRs, clearance, or symptom resolution. The repertoire was sequenced with immunoSEQ multiplex PCR; TCRdb's copy has only in-frame clones and lacks some. This table holds about 320,000 clones, about 87% found once. The specimen was PBMCs or T cells enriched from blood (not recorded which). The TCR was taken from a man aged 25 to 40 who had recovered from COVID-19. The chain combines TRBV7-9 with TRBJ2-7, with D maybe TRBD1 (5 bases). The CDR3 bases are TGTGCCAGCAGCCTACAGGTCCGGGTCGAGCAGTACTTC. Residues: CASSLQVRVEQYF.